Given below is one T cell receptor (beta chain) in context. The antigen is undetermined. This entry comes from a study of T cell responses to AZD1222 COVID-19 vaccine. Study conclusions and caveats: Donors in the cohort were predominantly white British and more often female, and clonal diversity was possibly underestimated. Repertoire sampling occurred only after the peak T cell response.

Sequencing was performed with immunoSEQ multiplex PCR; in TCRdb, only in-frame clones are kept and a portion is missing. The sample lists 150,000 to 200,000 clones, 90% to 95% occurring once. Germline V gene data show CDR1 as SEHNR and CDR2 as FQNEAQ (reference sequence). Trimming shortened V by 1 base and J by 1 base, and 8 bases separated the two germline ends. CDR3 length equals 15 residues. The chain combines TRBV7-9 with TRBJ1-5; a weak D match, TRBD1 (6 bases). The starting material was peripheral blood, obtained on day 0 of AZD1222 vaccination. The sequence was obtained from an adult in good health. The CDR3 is CASSLGGPSNQPQHF. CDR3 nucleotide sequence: TGTGCCAGCAGCTTAGGGGGGCCCAGCAATCAGCCCCAGCATTTT. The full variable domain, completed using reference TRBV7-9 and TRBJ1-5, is DTGVSQNPRHKITKRGQNVTFRCDPISEHNRLYWYRQTLGQGPEFLTYFQNEAQLEKSRLLSDRFSAERPKGSFSTLEIQRTEQGDSAMYLCASSLGGPSNQPQHFGDGTRLSIL.